The 27 T cell receptor beta chains presented below share a single source sample, sequenced in a study of shared clonotypes between healthy human individuals (dated by TCRdb to the early 2020s). Library prep was done by the immunoSEQ multiplex PCR assay. TCRdb's version of the immuneACCESS table is confined to in-frame rearrangements and falls short of the full clone set. An unresolved V gene accounts for under half of the shortfall where checked; the remainder is of unknown origin. The sample table contains 500,000 to 650,000 clones; only one count was recorded for about 80% of them. Clones ranked in the top ten supply 9.5% to 15% of the sample. The sequenced sample was PBMCs. The receptors here all came from a woman aged 40 to 55 in good health. Some clones in this sample may be carry-over from other donors' samples.

This rearrangement joins TRBV4-3 to TRBJ2-1, with 11 bases identical to TRBD2. The germline CDR1 and CDR2 sequences are LGHNA and YSLEER. The CDR3 has 15 amino acids. Losses at the gene ends were 0 bases for V and 12 bases for J; bases not matched to a gene: 7. The CDR3 DNA is TGCGCCAGCAGCCAAGATCGTACTAGCGGGAGAAGGCAGTTCTTC. Protein sequence: CASSQDRTSGRRQFF.

CDR3 bases: TGTGCCAGCAGCCCCTCCGAGGGACTAGCGGCCTCGGTTGAGCAGTTCTTC. The encoded protein is CASSPSEGLAASVEQFF. The gene calls are TRBV11-3 and TRBJ2-1, with 11 bases aligning to TRBD2. Germline V lookup: CDR1 SGHNT, CDR2 YENEEA. The CDR3 length is 17 residues. J gave up 9 bases and V 5 bases, and 15 bases lay outside the gene matches.

Notes on this clone: Since a far larger clone is one base different, this is likely a read error. This likely comes from a read error, as the CDR3 has no conserved phenylalanine or tryptophan at its end. This chain connects TRBV19 to TRBJ2-7; maybe TRBD1 (5 bases). The CDR3 spans 15 residues. CDR1 and CDR2 (germline): LNHDA, SQIVND (reference sequence). Trimming took off 4 bases at V and 0 bases at J, with 13 bases between the two ends. The CDR3 reads CASSTRQTNSYEQYS. The CDR3 DNA follows: TGTGCCAGTAGTACCCGACAGACCAACTCCTACGAGCAGTACTCC.

This clone was observed many times. V and J are TRBV28 and TRBJ1-3; no reliable D call. Germline-derived CDR1 and CDR2 are MDHEN and SYDVKM. This CDR3 has 15 residues. Deletions cut 3 bases from V and 0 bases from J, with 9 bases between. CDR3 region: CASSLTVLSGNTIYF. As DNA, the CDR3 is TGTGCCAGCAGTTTGACCGTCCTCTCTGGAAACACCATATATTTT. Full variable domain (rest looked up from reference TRBV28 and TRBJ1-3): DVKVTQSSRYLVKRTGEKVFLECVQDMDHENMFWYRQDPGLGLRLIYFSYDVKMKEKGDIPEGYSVSREKKERFSLILESASTNQTSMYLCASSLTVLSGNTIYFGEGSWLTVV.

With regard to this clone: A read error is the likely source, as a far larger clone sits one nucleotide away. Other nucleotide sequences from this sample produce the same CDR3. This chain joins TRBV7-2 and TRBJ2-7; D tentatively fits TRBD1 or TRBD2 (6 bases each). The CDR3 runs to 16 residues. CDR1 is SGHTA and CDR2 is FQGNSA in the germline V gene. The CDR3 sequence is CASSQGLSGLRAEQYF. CDR3 bases: TGCGCCAGCAGCCAGGGGTTATCGGGACTCCGGGCCGAGCAGTACTTC.

The chain is built from TRBV5-1 and TRBJ2-1, with 7 bases identical to TRBD2. V was pared by 2 bases and J by 4 bases, with 3 bases of the junction left unmatched. This CDR3 contains 14 residues. The germline V gene encodes CDR1 SGHRS and CDR2 YFSETQ. CDR3 bases: TGCGCCAGCAGCTTAACTAGCGAATACAATGAGCAGTTCTTC. Protein: CASSLTSEYNEQFF. Complete variable domain (other parts from reference TRBV5-1 and TRBJ2-1): KAGVTQTPRYLIKTRGQQVTLSCSPISGHRSVSWYQQTPGQGLQFLFEYFSETQRNKGNFPGRFSGRQFSNSRSEMNVSTLELGDSALYLCASSLTSEYNEQFFGPGTRLTVL.

The chain recombines TRBV5-4 with TRBJ2-5; 10 nucleotides agree with TRBD2. The CDR3 covers 15 residues. The germline V gene encodes CDR1 SGHNT and CDR2 YYREEE (reference sequence). V was clipped by 9 bases and J by 4 bases; unmatched bases: 12. CDR3 sequence (DNA): TGTGCCACCGCCTCGACTAGCGGGTTGAGAGAGACCCAGTACTTC. Amino acids: CATASTSGLRETQYF. The whole variable domain, remainder taken from reference TRBV5-4 and TRBJ2-5, is ETGVTQSPTHLIKTRGQQVTLRCSSQSGHNTVSWYQQALGQGPQFIFQYYREEENGRGNFPPRFSGLQFPNYSSELNVNALELDDSALYLCATASTSGLRETQYFGPGTRLLVL.

J is TRBJ2-5 and V is TRBV5-1; D not resolved. Germline V gene sequence: CDR1 SGHRS, CDR2 YFSETQ. The CDR3 has 14 residues. With 1 base removed from V and 5 bases from J, the gap between germline ends came to 12 bases. The CDR3 sequence: CASSLSQASETQYF. DNA of the CDR3: TGCGCCAGCAGCTTGAGCCAGGCCTCGGAGACCCAGTACTTC.

The genes are TRBV6-6 and TRBJ2-1; tentatively, D is TRBD1 (7 bases). The CDR3 totals 14 residues. V was cut by 2 bases and J by 8 bases, with 13 bases left in between. Germline V gives CDR1 MNHNY, CDR2 SVGAGI (reference sequence). DNA of the CDR3: TGTGCCAGCAGTTACGGAGGGGGCGTCGATGAGCAGTTCTTC. Translated, it gives CASSYGGGVDEQFF.

The J gene is TRBJ2-2, the V gene TRBV7-3; 7 bases line up with TRBD1. The CDR3 is 14 residues long. The ends lost 5 bases at V and 3 bases at J; junction bases unmatched: 3. Germline V gene lookup returns CDR1 SGHTA and CDR2 FQGTGA. DNA for the CDR3: TGTGCCAGCAGCAAGACAGGGTACACCGGGGAGCTGTTTTTT. It codes for CASSKTGYTGELFF. Full variable domain (outside the CDR3, taken from reference TRBV7-3 and TRBJ2-2): GAGVSQTPSNKVTEKGKYVELRCDPISGHTALYWYRQSLGQGPEFLIYFQGTGAADDSGLPNDRFFAVRPEGSVSTLKIQRTERGDSAVYLCASSKTGYTGELFFGEGSRLTVL.

Remarks on this clone: At one end the junction does not follow the germline gene, possibly because of a read error. Other DNA sequences in the same sample also yield this CDR3. V and J are TRBV27 and TRBJ1-2; possibly TRBD1 for D (6 bases). There are 13 residues in the CDR3. The germline V gene encodes CDR1 MNHEY and CDR2 SMNVEV (reference sequence). DNA of the CDR3: TGCGCCAGCAGTTGGTCAGGGGAGAGCGGCTACACCTTC. Translated: CASSWSGESGYTF.

V usage is TRBV12-5 and J usage is TRBJ2-2, with TRBD1 matching 9 bases. The V gene's germline CDR1 is LGHNT and CDR2 FRNRAP. This CDR3 contains 18 residues. Trimming cost V 7 bases and J 2 bases; bases outside gene matches: 14. The CDR3 bases are TGTGCTAGTGCCCTCCGGGACAGGGCGGTTCAAAACACCGGGGAGCTGTTTTTT. It specifies CASALRDRAVQNTGELFF. The full variable domain, completed using reference TRBV12-5 and TRBJ2-2, is DARVTQTPRHKVTEMGQEVTMRCQPILGHNTVFWYRQTMMQGLELLAYFRNRAPLDDSGMPKDRFSAEMPDATLATLKIQPSEPRDSAVYFCASALRDRAVQNTGELFFGEGSRLTVL.

This clone was seen ten or more times. The chain employs TRBV29-1 and TRBJ2-7; TRBD1 aligns across 9 bases. The CDR3 consists of 15 residues. CDR1 is SQVTM, CDR2 ANQGSEA, per germline. The trim removed 4 bases at V and 3 bases at J, leaving 10 bases unmatched. The CDR3 protein is CSVVYGGTGIYEQYF. For the CDR3, the DNA is TGCAGCGTTGTATACGGGGGGACAGGGATCTACGAGCAGTACTTC.

V usage is TRBV10-3 and J usage is TRBJ2-7; maybe TRBD2 (5 bases). Germline V gene data show CDR1 as ENHRY and CDR2 as SYGVKD. CDR3 size: 16 residues. Trimming removed 0 bases at V and 0 bases at J, with 12 bases between. In DNA form, the CDR3 reads TGTGCCATCAGTGAGTCGCGAGGGCTCGGCTCCTACGAGCAGTACTTC. Amino acids: CAISESRGLGSYEQYF.

The chain couples TRBV19 to TRBJ2-1; a possible D gene is TRBD2 (6 bases). Per germline, CDR1 LNHDA and CDR2 SQIVND (reference sequence). There are 9 residues in the CDR3. V shed 11 bases and J shed 10 bases, with 9 bases lying between them. The CDR3 protein is CASGLEQFF. The CDR3, as DNA: TGTGCCTCAGGACTAGAGCAGTTCTTC.

The V and J genes are TRBV5-4 and TRBJ1-3; 9 positions agree with TRBD1. Trimming cost V 4 bases and J 0 bases; bases outside gene matches: 5. The germline gives CDR1 SGHNT, CDR2 YYREEE (reference sequence). The CDR3 has 16 residues. CDR3 bases: TGTGCCAGCAGCCCGGGACAGGGAATCTCTGGAAACACCATATATTTT. Its protein product is CASSPGQGISGNTIYF. The full variable domain, with the rest looked up from reference TRBV5-4 and TRBJ1-3, is ETGVTQSPTHLIKTRGQQVTLRCSSQSGHNTVSWYQQALGQGPQFIFQYYREEENGRGNFPPRFSGLQFPNYSSELNVNALELDDSALYLCASSPGQGISGNTIYFGEGSWLTVV.

CDR3 in amino acids: CASSFLNTSGSPETDTQYF. The CDR3 bases are TGTGCCAGCAGCTTCCTCAATACTAGCGGGAGTCCGGAAACAGATACGCAGTATTTT. The chain is built from TRBV7-6 and TRBJ2-3; TRBD2 matches at 11 bases. The trim removed 3 bases at V and 3 bases at J, leaving 14 bases unmatched. CDR1 is SGHVS and CDR2 is FNYEAQ in the germline V gene. The CDR3 extends over 19 amino acids.

V is TRBV4-2 and J is TRBJ2-1; the match to TRBD2 covers 9 bases. This CDR3 is 16 amino acids long. V was pared by 3 bases and J by 7 bases, with 10 bases of the junction left unmatched. Germline V gene lookup returns CDR1 LGHNA and CDR2 YNFKEQ. The CDR3 protein is CASSHPTSGGVNEQFF. The CDR3 DNA is TGTGCCAGCAGCCACCCGACTAGCGGAGGGGTGAATGAGCAGTTCTTC.

The chain uses TRBV28 and TRBJ2-7; 7 nucleotides agree with TRBD1. Germline CDR1 reads MDHEN; CDR2 reads SYDVKM. The length of the CDR3 is 14 residues. V was pared by 4 bases and J by 3 bases, with 6 bases of the junction left unmatched. CDR3 in DNA: TGTGCCAGCAGTTCACCGGGACAGCTCTACGAGCAGTACTTC. It is translated as CASSSPGQLYEQYF.

This clone came up once. This chain links TRBV18 with TRBJ2-3, with D maybe TRBD2 (6 bases). The CDR3 extends over 15 amino acids. The germline gives CDR1 KGHSH, CDR2 LQKENI. V was pared by 6 bases and J by 7 bases, with 20 bases between. The CDR3 sequence is CASSPTSQSGNTQYF. CDR3 DNA: TGTGCCAGCTCGCCCACTAGCCAGAGTGGAAATACGCAGTATTTT.

The V gene is TRBV5-4, the J gene TRBJ1-2; D is perhaps TRBD1 (6 bases). The germline gives CDR1 SGHNT, CDR2 YYREEE (reference sequence). The CDR3 is made up of 14 amino acids. The V end lost 0 bases, the J end lost 4 bases, and 10 bases lay between the germline ends. CDR3 nucleotides: TGTGCCAGCAGCTTGGAAGGGACATCCTATGGCTACACCTTC. This translates into CASSLEGTSYGYTF.

The chain joins TRBV28 to TRBJ2-7, with TRBD2 matching over 7 bases. CDR3 length: 16 residues. V lost 7 bases and J lost 6; bases outside the gene matches: 18. Germline CDR1 MDHEN, CDR2 SYDVKM. CDR3 coding DNA: TGTGCCAGCACCCCACCCCTGGGGGGGGGTTCCGGCGAGCAGTACTTC. This translates into CASTPPLGGGSGEQYF.

On this clone: The sample has other DNA sequences that encode this CDR3 too. The chain carries TRBV28 and TRBJ1-2; D is uncertain. V lost 5 bases and J lost 5, with 3 bases in between. Germline V CDR1 and CDR2: MDHEN, SYDVKM. The CDR3 is made up of 10 amino acids. The CDR3 here is CASSGYGYTF. In nucleotides, the CDR3 is TGTGCCAGCAGTGGTTATGGCTACACCTTC.

The chain has TRBV9 and TRBJ2-5, with 7 nucleotides matching TRBD2. The ends lost 1 base at V and 0 bases at J; junction bases unmatched: 12. The CDR3 length is 18 residues. Germline V lookup: CDR1 SGDLS, CDR2 YYNGEE. The CDR3 loop reads CASSVWGGRGIDQETQYF. Written as DNA, the CDR3 is TGTGCCAGCAGCGTATGGGGCGGGAGAGGGATCGACCAAGAGACCCAGTACTTC.

The chain is built from TRBV7-2 and TRBJ2-1, with 9 bases lining up with TRBD2. Germline CDR1 SGHTA, CDR2 FQGNSA. With 7 bases clipped from V and 10 bases from J, the junction kept 5 bases outside the gene matches. CDR3 size: 12 residues. The DNA for the CDR3 is TGTGCCAGCACATGGGCGGGAGGGGAGCAGTTCTTC. Its translation is CASTWAGGEQFF.

In this sample, this clone turned up many times. V is TRBV4-2 and J is TRBJ2-2; D could derive from TRBD1 or TRBD2 (5 bases each). The CDR3 sequence is 16 residues long. Germline assignment: CDR1 LGHNA and CDR2 YNFKEQ. Trimming took off 7 bases at V and 3 bases at J, with 18 bases between the two ends. In DNA form, the CDR3 reads TGTGCCAGCAACCCATTGGGGCAGGGAGACACCGGGGAGCTGTTTTTT. It codes for CASNPLGQGDTGELFF.

The V call is TRBV30, the J call TRBJ2-2; D might be TRBD2 (5 bases). The germline V and J ends were trimmed by 0 bases and 9 bases, with 11 bases remaining between them. This CDR3 contains 13 residues. From germline, CDR1 is GTSNPN and CDR2 SVGIG (reference sequence). DNA of the CDR3: TGTGCCTGGAGTGTGATGAGGGTACGGGAGCTGTTTTTT. Its protein is CAWSVMRVRELFF.